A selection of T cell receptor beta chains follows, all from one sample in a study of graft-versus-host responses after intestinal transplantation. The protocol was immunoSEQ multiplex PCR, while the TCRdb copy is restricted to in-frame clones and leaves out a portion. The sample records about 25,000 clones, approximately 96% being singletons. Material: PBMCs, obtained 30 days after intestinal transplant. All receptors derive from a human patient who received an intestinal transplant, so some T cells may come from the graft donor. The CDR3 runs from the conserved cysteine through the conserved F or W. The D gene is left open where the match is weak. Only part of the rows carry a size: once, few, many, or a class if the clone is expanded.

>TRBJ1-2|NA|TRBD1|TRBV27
TGTGCCAGCAGTATAAAACAGGGGGTGGATGGCTACACCTTC
CASSIKQGVDGYTF
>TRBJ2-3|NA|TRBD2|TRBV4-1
TGCGCCAGCACCCCATCCGGGGGGGGGTCAAGCACAGATACGCAGTATTTT
CASTPSGGGSSTDTQYF
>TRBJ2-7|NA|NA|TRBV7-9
TGTGCCAGCAGCGTAGATGGGTTAGGCGAGCAGTACTTC
CASSVDGLGEQYF
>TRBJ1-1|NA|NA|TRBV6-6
TGTGCCAGCAGTTACAGGGACACTGAAGCTTTCTTT
CASSYRDTEAFF
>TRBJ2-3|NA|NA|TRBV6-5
TGTGCCAGCAGTTATTTTTCGGGTCCGCAGTATTTT
CASSYFSGPQYF
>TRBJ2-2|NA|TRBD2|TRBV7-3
TGTGCCAGCAGCTTAGAGGGAGGGCTCTCCCTGTTTTTT
CASSLEGGLSLFF
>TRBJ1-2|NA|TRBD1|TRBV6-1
TGTGCCAGCAGTGAAGCGGGGGACAGCTATGGCTACACCTTC
CASSEAGDSYGYTF
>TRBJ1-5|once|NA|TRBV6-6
TGTGCCAGCAGCCACAGGGAGACACAGCCCCAGCATTTT
CASSHRETQPQHF
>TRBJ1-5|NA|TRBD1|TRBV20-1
TGCAGTGCTCTACAGGGGCAGCCCCAGCATTTT
CSALQGQPQHF
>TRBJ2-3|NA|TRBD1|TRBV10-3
TGTGCCATCAGTGACGGACAGGGGAGCACAGATACGCAGTATTTT
CAISDGQGSTDTQYF
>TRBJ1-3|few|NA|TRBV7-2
TGTGCCAGCAGCTTAGCAGGGAACACCATATATTTT
CASSLAGNTIYF
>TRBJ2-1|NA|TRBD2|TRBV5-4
TGTGCCAGCAGCACTGGGACTAGCGGGGGCGGGGGGAATGAGCAGTTCTTC
CASSTGTSGGGGNEQFF
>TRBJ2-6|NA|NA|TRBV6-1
TGTGCCAGCAGTGAAGTAAGCTGGACAGCTGGGGCCAACGTCCTGACTTTC
CASSEVSWTAGANVLTF
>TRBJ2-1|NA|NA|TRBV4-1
TGCGCCAGCAGCCGTTTGGGAGAGCCCTACAATGAGCAGTTCTTC
CASSRLGEPYNEQFF
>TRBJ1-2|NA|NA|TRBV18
TGTGCCAGCTCACCACGAAACTATGGCTACACCTTC
CASSPRNYGYTF
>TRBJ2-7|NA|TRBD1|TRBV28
TGTGCCAGCAGTACAGACAGGGGGCGCGAGCAGTACTTC
CASSTDRGREQYF